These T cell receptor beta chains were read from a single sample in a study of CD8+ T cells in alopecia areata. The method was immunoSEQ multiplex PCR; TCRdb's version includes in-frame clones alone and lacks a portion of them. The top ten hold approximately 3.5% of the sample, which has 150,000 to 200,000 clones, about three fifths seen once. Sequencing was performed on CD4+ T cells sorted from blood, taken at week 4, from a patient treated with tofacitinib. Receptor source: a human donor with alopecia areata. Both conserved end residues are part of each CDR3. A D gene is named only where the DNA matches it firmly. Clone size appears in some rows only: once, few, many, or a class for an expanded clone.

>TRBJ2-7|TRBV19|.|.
TGTGCCAGTAGTATAACCGGGACGGCTAGTTACGAGCAGTACTTC
CASSITGTASYEQYF
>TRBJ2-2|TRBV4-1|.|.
TGCGCCAGCAGCCAAGGACTCCTGGTGGGGGTGAACACCGGGGAGCTGTTTTTT
CASSQGLLVGVNTGELFF
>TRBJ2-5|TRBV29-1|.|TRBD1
TGCAGCGTGGGGGACAGATATGTGCCACAAGAGACCCAGTACTTC
CSVGDRYVPQETQYF
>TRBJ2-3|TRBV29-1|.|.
TGCAGCGTCTATACCGGGACACCCGACACAGATACGCAGTATTTT
CSVYTGTPDTDTQYF
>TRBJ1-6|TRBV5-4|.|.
TGTGCCAGCAGCTCGACTTCACCCCTCCACTTT
CASSSTSPLHF
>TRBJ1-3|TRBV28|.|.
TGTGCCAGCAGTCTATCGGACGGGAGAAACACCATATATTTT
CASSLSDGRNTIYF
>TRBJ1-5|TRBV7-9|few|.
TGTGCCAGCAGCCCAGGAGGGGGGGCTAGCAATCAGCCCCAGCATTTT
CASSPGGGASNQPQHF
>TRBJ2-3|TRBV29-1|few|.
TGCAGCGTTGGCCCTATCGCACAAGATACGCAGTATTTT
CSVGPIAQDTQYF
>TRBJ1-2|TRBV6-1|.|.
TGTGCCAGCAGTGCCCGGTGGGGCAGAGGGGAGGATGGCTACACCTTC
CASSARWGRGEDGYTF
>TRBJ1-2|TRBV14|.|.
TGTGCCAGCAGCCAGGAACATGGCTACACCTTC
CASSQEHGYTF
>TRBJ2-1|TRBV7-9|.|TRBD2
TGTGCCAGCAGCTTAGCCGGCCTAGCGGGGGTCTACAATGAGCAGTTCTTC
CASSLAGLAGVYNEQFF
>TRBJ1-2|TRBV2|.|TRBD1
TGTGCCAGCAGAGGGACAGGGGTCTATGGCTACACCTTC
CASRGTGVYGYTF
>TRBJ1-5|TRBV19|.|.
TGTGCCTGTCGTGAGACAGGCACATTTTCCAATCAGCCCCAGCATTTT
CACRETGTFSNQPQHF
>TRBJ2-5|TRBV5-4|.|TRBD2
TGTGCCAGCAGCTCGGGACTAGCGGGGAGGGAGACCCAGTACTTC
CASSSGLAGRETQYF
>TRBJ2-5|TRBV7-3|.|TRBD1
TGTGCCAGCAGCTCGACGGGACAGGGCTGGGAGACCCAGTACTTC
CASSSTGQGWETQYF
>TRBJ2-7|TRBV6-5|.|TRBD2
TGTGCCAGCAGAGTGAGGACTAGCGGGGGGGAGTACTTC
CASRVRTSGGEYF
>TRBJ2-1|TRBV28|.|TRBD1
TGTGCCAGCAGTTCCTCCGGGACAGGGGGGGTTGAGCAGTTCTTC
CASSSSGTGGVEQFF
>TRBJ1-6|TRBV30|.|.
TGTGCCTGGGGAAGGGGCATGGATAATTCACCCCTCCACTTT
CAWGRGMDNSPLHF
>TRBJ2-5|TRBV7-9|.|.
TGTGCCAGCAGCTTCGGGACAAGCCGGGCAGAGACCCAGTACTTC
CASSFGTSRAETQYF
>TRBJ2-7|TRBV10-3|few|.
TGTGCCATCAGTGAGTCGCGCTACGGGAGCGGACCCGGGCAGTACTTC
CAISESRYGSGPGQYF
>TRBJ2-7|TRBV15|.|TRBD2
TGTGCCACCAGCAGACCCGGGGCGGGGGACGAGCAGTACTTC
CATSRPGAGDEQYF
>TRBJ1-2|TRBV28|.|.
TGTGCCAGCAGTGTGTTGGGCGGCTACACCTTC
CASSVLGGYTF
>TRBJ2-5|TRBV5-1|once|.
TGCGCCAGCAGCAGTTCAGAGACCCAGTACTTC
CASSSSETQYF
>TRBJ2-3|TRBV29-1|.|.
TGCAGCGTCAACGGACAGCTAAGGGCCACAGATACGCAGTATTTT
CSVNGQLRATDTQYF
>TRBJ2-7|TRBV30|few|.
TGTGCCTGGAGCAAGAGCTACGAGCAGTACTTC
CAWSKSYEQYF
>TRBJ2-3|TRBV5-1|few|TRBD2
TGCGCCAGCAGCTTGGACGGGAGGGGTACAGATACGCAGTATTTT
CASSLDGRGTDTQYF
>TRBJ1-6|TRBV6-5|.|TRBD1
TGTGCCAGCACCCCATCACAGGGGGGTAATTCACCCCTCCACTTT
CASTPSQGGNSPLHF
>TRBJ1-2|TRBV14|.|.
TGTGCCAGCAGCCAAGCCAGTTCCCCCGACCTATATGGCTACACCTTC
CASSQASSPDLYGYTF
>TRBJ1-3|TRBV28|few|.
TGTGCCAGCCTCAGCCGGACGGCGCCAGGAAACACCATATATTTT
CASLSRTAPGNTIYF
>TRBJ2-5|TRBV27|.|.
TGTGCCAGCACCACAGGGAGGGAAGAGACCCAGTACTTC
CASTTGREETQYF
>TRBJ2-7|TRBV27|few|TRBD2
TGTGCCAGCAGTTACCAAAGCGGGACCTCCTACGAGCAGTACTTC
CASSYQSGTSYEQYF
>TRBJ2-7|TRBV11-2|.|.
TGTGCCAGCAGCTTAGATCACCTACGGGACACCCCCCACGAGCAGTACTTC
CASSLDHLRDTPHEQYF
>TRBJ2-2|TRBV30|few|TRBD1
TGTGCCTGGGACAGGGGGCGTATTGGCGGGGAGCTGTTTTTT
CAWDRGRIGGELFF
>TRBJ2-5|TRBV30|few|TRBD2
TGTGCCTGGAGCACCGCGGGGGGAATCCAAGAGACCCAGTACTTC
CAWSTAGGIQETQYF
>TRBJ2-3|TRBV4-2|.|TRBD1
TGTGCCAGCAGCCAAGATAGGTCGAGACAGGGAACAGATACGCAGTATTTT
CASSQDRSRQGTDTQYF
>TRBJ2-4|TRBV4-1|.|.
TGCGCCAGCAGCCAAGATCTCTGGGGCGATGACATTCAGTACTTC
CASSQDLWGDDIQYF
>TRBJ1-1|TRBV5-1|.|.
TGCGCCAGCAGCTTAACCCGGGGCACTGAAGCTTTCTTT
CASSLTRGTEAFF
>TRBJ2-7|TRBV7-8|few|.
TGTGCCAGCAGCTTTCGGACGGTGGTTGTGGGGGAGCAGTACTTC
CASSFRTVVVGEQYF